This TCR beta chain was recorded in a study of blood T cell repertoires in COVID-19. Trimming stripped 2 bases from V and 2 bases from J, with 13 bases between. Germline CDR1 is MDHEN and CDR2 is SYDVKM. The CDR3 has 16 residues. Assay: immunoSEQ multiplex PCR; the TCRdb copy retains only in-frame clones and omits some. The sample yields roughly 80,000 clones, approximately 88% seen once. V usage is TRBV28 and J usage is TRBJ1-5, with TRBD1 as a possible D gene (6 bases). The receptor comes from a man aged 45 to 65 with active COVID-19. The source material was peripheral blood. The CDR3 loop is CASSLGGGGGNQPQHF. The CDR3 bases are TGTGCCAGCAGTTTAGGAGGGGGGGGTGGCAATCAGCCCCAGCATTTT.